This record covers a single TCR beta chain. TCRdb re-analysed the RT-PCR reads in MiXCR, keeping a single row per CDR3 protein. The sample records 500,000 to 550,000 distinct CDR3 sequences, under 30% being singletons. This entry comes from a study of response to subunit inactivated influenza vaccine. The CDR3 spans 14 residues. CDR1 LGHDT and CDR2 YNNKEL come from the germline V gene (reference sequence). V dropped 6 bases and J dropped 4; count of bases not matched to a gene: 7. The sample also formed part of further work on T cells expressing NK-cell markers. That publication notes: The TCR beta cDNA came from 5'RACE template switching with UMIs. Researchers got TCR beta repertoires out of sorted CD3+CD56+NKG2C+, CD3+CD56+NKG2C- and CD3+CD56-NKG2C+ T cells. Seven sequenced donors out of eight were HCMV-seropositive, one seronegative. Only alpha-beta TCR T cells were sorted in several experiments, using an anti-gamma-delta TCR antibody. It was still unclear whether expanded NKG2C+ T cell clones were HCMV specific.

This material consisted of CD4+ T cells sorted from PBMCs, taken approximately 13 days after vaccination. The receptor's source is a man aged 45-60 years who received an inactivated influenza vaccine. The V and J genes are TRBV3-1 and TRBJ2-5, with 8 bases aligning to TRBD2. For the CDR3, the DNA is TGTGCCAGCAGTCACAGCGGGAGAAGAGAGACCCAGTACTTC. Translated: CASSHSGRRETQYF.